These T cell receptor beta chains were read from a single sample in a study of identical twins. Via MiXCR, TCRdb re-called the 5' RACE reads, giving one row per CDR3 protein. The sample yields about 240,000 distinct CDR3 sequences, 10% to 15% seen once. This same sample was also taken into another study, of yellow fever vaccine responses in identical twins.

The sequenced sample consisted of memory (CD45RO+) T cells sorted from blood. The receptors were sampled from a woman younger than 30 in good health. Each CDR3 is given with its conserved first and last residue. A D gene is named only where the DNA matches it firmly. Expanded clones are given a class, and other clones once, few, many or no size at all.

>few|TRBD2|TRBV20-1|TRBJ2-3
TGCAGTGCTAGAGTTAAGAGCGGGAATGCAGATACGCAGTATTTT
CSARVKSGNADTQYF
>-|TRBD1|TRBV20-1|TRBJ1-3
TGCAGTGCTAGAGGCGCAGGGGGCAACACCATATATTTT
CSARGAGGNTIYF
>-|TRBD1|TRBV27|TRBJ2-7
TGTGCCAGCAGTTTTACCGGGACAGGAAGCTCCTACGAGCAGTACTTC
CASSFTGTGSSYEQYF
>many|TRBD2|TRBV4-2|TRBJ2-3
TGTGCCAGCAGCCGAGAACTAGCGGGAGGAGGAGATACGCAGTATTTT
CASSRELAGGGDTQYF
>-|TRBD1|TRBV20-1|TRBJ2-5
TGCAGTGACCAGACAGGGGGGGGAGAGACCCAGTACTTC
CSDQTGGGETQYF
>few|TRBD2|TRBV6-2/TRBV6-3|TRBJ2-2
TGTGCCAGCAGTAGCGGGAGGGAGGACACCGGGGAGCTGTTTTTT
CASSSGREDTGELFF
>-|TRBD1|TRBV30|TRBJ2-7
TGTGCCTGGAGCCTCGGGGGACAGGGCAACGAGCAGTACTTC
CAWSLGGQGNEQYF
>-|-|TRBV6-2/TRBV6-3|TRBJ2-1
TGTGCCAGCAGTAACGGTGAGCAGTTCTTC
CASSNGEQFF
>many|-|TRBV5-1|TRBJ2-5
TGCGCCAGCAGCTTGGGAGTCGGGCAGCTCCAAGAGACCCAGTACTTC
CASSLGVGQLQETQYF
>many|TRBD2|TRBV4-2|TRBJ2-3
TGTGCCAGCAGCCAACTAGCGGGGGACACAGATACGCAGTATTTT
CASSQLAGDTDTQYF
>few|TRBD2|TRBV6-2/TRBV6-3|TRBJ2-2
TGTGCCAGCAGTTACTTAATTTCGGGAGGTCGAACGAACACCGGGGAGCTGTTTTTT
CASSYLISGGRTNTGELFF
>few|-|TRBV2|TRBJ1-1
TGTGCCAGCAGTGTGGACAGTAGTACTGAAGCTTTCTTT
CASSVDSSTEAFF
>many|-|TRBV20-1|TRBJ2-3
TGCAGTGCTAGAATGCCCCCCCCCACAGATACGCAGTATTTT
CSARMPPPTDTQYF
>-|TRBD1|TRBV7-9|TRBJ2-7
TGTGCCAGCAGCATGACAGGGCCCACCTACGAGCAGTACTTC
CASSMTGPTYEQYF
>-|TRBD2|TRBV7-2|TRBJ2-7
TGTGCCAGCAGCCGGCGACTAGCGGGGGGGATGAACGAGCAGTACTTC
CASSRRLAGGMNEQYF
>few|-|TRBV19|TRBJ1-1
TGTGCCAGTAGTACATCCCCCACTGAAGCTTTCTTT
CASSTSPTEAFF
>-|-|TRBV7-3|TRBJ2-7
TGTGCCAGCAGCCGAAAGACAGGGGACTACGCGTACGAGCAGTACTTC
CASSRKTGDYAYEQYF
>few|TRBD2|TRBV11-2|TRBJ2-1
TGTGCCAGTAGGGTGAAAGGACTAGCGGGAGAACGGTCCTACAATGAGCAGTTCTTC
CASRVKGLAGERSYNEQFF
>many|TRBD2|TRBV14|TRBJ2-3
TGTGCCAGCAGCCAAGATCGTTGGACTAGCGGGGGCCACACAGATACGCAGTATTTT
CASSQDRWTSGGHTDTQYF
>-|-|TRBV28|TRBJ2-2
TGTGCCAGCATGGGTATTCGGGAATGGGACACCGGGGAGCTGTTTTTT
CASMGIREWDTGELFF
>many|TRBD1|TRBV7-9|TRBJ1-6
TGTGCCAGCAGATTTACAGGGGATAATTCACCCCTCCACTTT
CASRFTGDNSPLHF
>-|TRBD2|TRBV7-2|TRBJ2-7
TGTGCCAGCAGAGGAGCGGGAGTCTACGAGCAGTACTTC
CASRGAGVYEQYF
>few|-|TRBV12-3/TRBV12-4|TRBJ2-4
TGTGCCAGCAGTTACTGGAAAAACATTCAGTACTTC
CASSYWKNIQYF
>once|-|TRBV30|TRBJ2-5
TGTGCCTGGAGTGTTGGGCGCCGGGAGACCCAGTACTTC
CAWSVGRRETQYF
>few|TRBD2|TRBV3-1|TRBJ2-7
TGTGCCAGCAGCCAACTGTCGCGACTAGCGGGGGGATACGAGCAGTACTTC
CASSQLSRLAGGYEQYF
>few|-|TRBV20-1|TRBJ1-2
TGCAGTGCTAGGCCCTTTACAGGGTATAGGGACTATGGCTACACCTTC
CSARPFTGYRDYGYTF
>few|TRBD2|TRBV20-1|TRBJ2-5
TGCAGTGCTCCCGGTTCTAGCGGGTATCAAGAGACCCAGTACTTC
CSAPGSSGYQETQYF
>few|-|TRBV20-1|TRBJ2-5
TGCAGTGCTAGTCCCGTTACGCTGAACCAAGAGACCCAGTACTTC
CSASPVTLNQETQYF
>many|TRBD1|TRBV4-1|TRBJ2-7
TGCGCCAGCAGCCAAGTGACAGGGCCACCCTACGAGCAGTACTTC
CASSQVTGPPYEQYF
>many|-|TRBV12-3/TRBV12-4|TRBJ1-1
TGTGCCAGCAGCCGGGGTGGGGGGAACACTGAAGCTTTCTTT
CASSRGGGNTEAFF
>few|-|TRBV20-1|TRBJ2-1
TGCAGTGCTAGTGGGGGCAGAGGTCAATACAATGAGCAGTTCTTC
CSASGGRGQYNEQFF
>many|TRBD1|TRBV5-1|TRBJ2-7
TGCGCCAGCAGCGCATACAGGGGGACCTACGAGCAGTACTTC
CASSAYRGTYEQYF
>-|-|TRBV7-9|TRBJ2-5
TGTGCCAGCAGCTTATTTACGGGAGTGGAGACCCAGTACTTC
CASSLFTGVETQYF
>few|-|TRBV5-6|TRBJ2-2
TGTGCCAGCAGCTCACAGGGTATTAACACCGGGGAGCTGTTTTTT
CASSSQGINTGELFF
>many|TRBD1|TRBV5-1|TRBJ2-1
TGCGCCAGCGCACAGGGGGTGAGCAATGAGCAGTTCTTC
CASAQGVSNEQFF
>many|-|TRBV20-1|TRBJ2-7
TGCAGTGCTAGCTACAGCGCCGCCTACGAGCAGTACTTC
CSASYSAAYEQYF
>-|TRBD2|TRBV27|TRBJ2-2
TGTGCCAGCAGCTCTAACCGGGGGGGCATCACGAACACCGGGGAGCTGTTTTTT
CASSSNRGGITNTGELFF
>few|TRBD1|TRBV12-3/TRBV12-4|TRBJ2-3
TGTGCCAGCAGTGCAGGACAGGGAGCGGGAGATACGCAGTATTTT
CASSAGQGAGDTQYF
>-|-|TRBV6-1|TRBJ2-1
TGTGCCAGCAGTCCCACTCGGGGGACGGGGGTCGCGGAGCAGTTCTTC
CASSPTRGTGVAEQFF
>-|-|TRBV2|TRBJ2-7
TGTGCCAGCAGTGAAGAGGGGGGAGGCGGTTACGAGCAGTACTTC
CASSEEGGGGYEQYF
>few|TRBD1|TRBV7-2|TRBJ2-5
TGTGCCAGCAGCTACAGGGGCGGTCGGACCCAAGAGACCCAGTACTTC
CASSYRGGRTQETQYF
>few|TRBD1|TRBV28|TRBJ1-5
TGTGCCAGCAGGCGCGACAGGGTGGGGGGCAATCAGCCCCAGCATTTT
CASRRDRVGGNQPQHF
>few|-|TRBV5-1|TRBJ2-5
TGCGCCAGCAGCTTGGCCGCTAGCCAAGAGACCCAGTACTTC
CASSLAASQETQYF
>many|TRBD2|TRBV5-1|TRBJ2-5
TGCGCCAGCAAAACCGCGGCTAGCGGTCAAGAGACCCAGTACTTC
CASKTAASGQETQYF
>-|TRBD1|TRBV12-3/TRBV12-4|TRBJ2-1
TGTGCCAGCAGTTCCGGGACAGGGGATGGGGGTGAGCAGTTCTTC
CASSSGTGDGGEQFF
>-|-|TRBV18|TRBJ2-7
TGTGCCAGCTCACCGCAGCCGGGCTCGACCTACGAGCAGTACTTC
CASSPQPGSTYEQYF
>many|-|TRBV7-2|TRBJ2-3
TGTGCCAGCAGCTTAGAGCGGGGCACAGATACGCAGTATTTT
CASSLERGTDTQYF
>-|-|TRBV3-1|TRBJ2-2
TGTGCCAGCAGCCCCGTCGACAGGAGAGGCGAGGAGCTGTTTTTT
CASSPVDRRGEELFF
>-|-|TRBV7-2|TRBJ2-2
TGTGCCAGCACCAGATCAACCGCGAACACCGGGGAGCTGTTTTTT
CASTRSTANTGELFF
>-|-|TRBV5-1|TRBJ2-3
TGCGCCAGCAGCTTGCCGACAGGGGAGGGTGGTGAGCAGTATTTT
CASSLPTGEGGEQYF
>-|TRBD1|TRBV30|TRBJ1-6
TGTGCCTGGGTGGGTCGCGGACAGGGATATTCACCCCTCCACTTT
CAWVGRGQGYSPLHF
>few|TRBD2|TRBV7-6|TRBJ2-3
TGTGCCAGCAGCTTAGGACCCGGGACTAGCGGGGGGGCCACAGATACGCAGTATTTT
CASSLGPGTSGGATDTQYF
>-|-|TRBV12-3/TRBV12-4|TRBJ2-1
TGTGCCAGCAGTGGCTCTGGGGGGTACTACAATGAGCAGTTCTTC
CASSGSGGYYNEQFF
>-|-|TRBV6-1|TRBJ1-5
TGTGCCAGCAGTGAAAGGGTTAGCAATCAGCCCCAGCATTTT
CASSERVSNQPQHF
>-|-|TRBV7-2|TRBJ2-1
TGTGCCAGCAGCTCGAGGTCGAATGAGCAGTTCTTC
CASSSRSNEQFF
>-|TRBD1|TRBV4-3|TRBJ1-5
TGCGCCAGCAGCCAGGCGGACAGGAGCAATCAGCCCCAGCATTTT
CASSQADRSNQPQHF